This T cell receptor (beta chain) was identified during a study of blood T cells in healthy people across ages. A second PCR of about 6 to 11 cycles used a sample-barcoded 5' primer and a J-beta primer mix. TCRdb re-called the 5' RACE reads with MiXCR, one entry per CDR3 protein. The sample holds about 1,400,000 distinct CDR3 sequences, roughly 64% seen once. Isolation per sample recovered at least 7 million PBMCs. Per individual sample, total RNA of at least 5.5 micrograms was extracted. This clonotype has only a few counts. The antigen remains unidentified. Trimming shortened V by 4 bases and J by 8 bases, and 14 bases separated the two germline ends. Germline CDR1 reads MRHNA; CDR2 reads SNTAGT. The CDR3 has 13 residues. Study-wide results and limits: Diversity of TCR beta per million T cells declined in a roughly linear way with age.

The clonotype was recovered from a man between 18 and 29 years old in good health. The chain has TRBV6-4 and TRBJ1-2, with D possibly TRBD1 on 6 matching bases. Sequenced material: blood. CDR3 nucleotide sequence: TGTGCCAGCAGTGTCGACAGGTCCTACGGCTACACCTTC. Protein: CASSVDRSYGYTF.